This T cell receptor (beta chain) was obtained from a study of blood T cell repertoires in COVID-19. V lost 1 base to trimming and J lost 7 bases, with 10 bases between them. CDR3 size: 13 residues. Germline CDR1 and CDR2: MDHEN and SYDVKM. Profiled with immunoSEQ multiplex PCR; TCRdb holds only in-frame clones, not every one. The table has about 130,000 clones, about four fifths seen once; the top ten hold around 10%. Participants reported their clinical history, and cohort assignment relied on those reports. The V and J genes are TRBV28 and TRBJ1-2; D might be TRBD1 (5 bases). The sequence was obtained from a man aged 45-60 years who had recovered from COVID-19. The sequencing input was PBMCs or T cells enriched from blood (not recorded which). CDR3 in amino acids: CASSLSGYGGYTF. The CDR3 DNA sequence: TGTGCCAGCAGTTTATCAGGGTACGGTGGCTACACCTTC.